These 18 T cell receptor beta chains share one sample of origin, sequenced in a study of T cell repertoires in cytomegalovirus infection. The antigens of these receptors remain unknown. Each CDR3 protein gets one entry after TCRdb re-called the reads with MiXCR. The table has about 150,000 distinct CDR3 sequences, around 32% seen once. The sequenced sample was CD8+ T cells from cultured PBMCs, obtained from culture after CMV antigen stimulation. These receptors were taken from a human donor in good health (CMV status not recorded). Some clones in this sample may be carry-over from other donors' samples.

This clonotype has only a few counts. The rearrangement joins TRBV14 to TRBJ2-3; D call uncertain. Trimming removed 0 bases at V and 6 bases at J, with 7 bases between. Per germline, CDR1 SGHDN and CDR2 FVKESK. The CDR3 is made up of 13 amino acids. This CDR3 reads CASSQEYVDTQYF. CDR3 coding DNA: TGTGCCAGCAGCCAAGAATACGTCGATACGCAGTATTTT.

V and J are TRBV7-2 and TRBJ1-1; D unresolved. Between the trimmed V and J ends, which lost 1 base and 1 base, there was a span of 7 bases. This CDR3 has 14 amino acids. Per the germline V gene, CDR1 is SGHTA and CDR2 is FQGNSA. CDR3 amino acids: CASSLVFRNTEAFF. In nucleotides, the CDR3 is TGTGCCAGCAGCTTAGTTTTTAGGAACACTGAAGCTTTCTTT.

J is TRBJ2-5 and V is TRBV12-3 or TRBV12-4; TRBD1 or TRBD2 may be the D gene (5 bases each). V was cut by 6 bases and J by 2 bases, with 10 bases left in between. The CDR3 is 13 residues long. CDR3 DNA sequence: TGTGCCAGCAGGGGGGACGGGCAAGAGACCCAGTACTTC. This sequence encodes CASRGDGQETQYF.

In this sample, this clonotype turned up a few times. The chain carries TRBV7-9 and TRBJ1-1, with 7 bases aligning to TRBD1. CDR1 SEHNR and CDR2 FQNEAQ come from the germline V gene (reference sequence). This CDR3 has 15 residues. Trimming at V came to 1 base and at J to 4 bases, leaving 6 bases not matched to a gene. The CDR3 loop reads CASSLGWQGGTEAFF. CDR3 sequence (DNA): TGTGCCAGCAGCTTAGGTTGGCAGGGGGGCACTGAAGCTTTCTTT.

This chain links TRBV6-5 with TRBJ2-2, with no clear D. Trimming stripped 6 bases from V and 5 bases from J, with 10 bases between. Germline V gene lookup returns CDR1 MNHEY and CDR2 SVGAGI. The CDR3 runs to 13 residues. CDR3 bases: TGTGCCAGCAGCCCCGTCGGGACCGGGGAGCTGTTTTTT. It specifies CASSPVGTGELFF.

This clonotype was seen at least ten times. The junction and the germline gene differ at one end; a read error may be behind it. The J gene is TRBJ1-4, the V gene TRBV4-1; D not resolved. The germline V gene encodes CDR1 MGHRA and CDR2 YSYEKL. CDR3 size: 13 residues. CDR3 loop: CASSEERAEKLFF. CDR3 in DNA: TGCGCCAGCAGCGAAGAGAGGGCCGAAAAACTGTTTTTT.

This clonotype was seen a few times. V is TRBV7-8 and J is TRBJ1-5; perhaps TRBD1 as D (5 bases). With 5 bases removed from V and 5 bases from J, the gap between germline ends came to 13 bases. Germline V CDR1 and CDR2: SGHVS, FQNEAQ. The CDR3 length is 14 residues. The chain's CDR3 is CASSPEGSDQPQHF. The DNA for the CDR3 is TGTGCCAGCAGCCCAGAGGGGTCGGATCAGCCCCAGCATTTT. The full variable domain, completed using reference TRBV7-8 and TRBJ1-5, is GAGVSQSPRYKVAKRGQDVALRCDPISGHVSLFWYQQALGQGPEFLTYFQNEAQLDKSGLPSDRFFAERPEGSVSTLKIQRTQQEDSAVYLCASSPEGSDQPQHFGDGTRLSIL.

There are a few counts of this clonotype. The CDR3 DNA follows: TGTGCCAGCAGCTCCTCGGAGTCTCAGCAGTTCTTC. This encodes CASSSSESQQFF. The chain couples TRBV11-2 to TRBJ2-1; D is unresolved. The ends were cut back, 4 bases at V and 11 bases at J, with 12 bases in the middle. Germline V gene lookup returns CDR1 SGHAT and CDR2 FQNNGV. CDR3 length equals 12 residues.

The V gene is TRBV4-2, the J gene TRBJ2-1; TRBD1 matches at 7 bases. The germline V gene has CDR1 LGHNA and CDR2 YNFKEQ. The CDR3 is made up of 15 amino acids. V lost 0 bases and J lost 4; bases outside the gene matches: 3. DNA of the CDR3: TGTGCCAGCAGCCAAGATCCACAGGGGTACAATGAGCAGTTCTTC. Its translation: CASSQDPQGYNEQFF.

This rearrangement joins TRBV7-9 to TRBJ2-1, with no clear D. The CDR3 extends over 11 amino acids. Between the trimmed V and J ends, which lost 3 bases and 6 bases, there was a span of 3 bases. Germline values: CDR1 SEHNR, CDR2 FQNEAQ (reference sequence). The CDR3 nucleotides are TGTGCCAGCAGCTTTTTCAATGAGCAGTTCTTC. As protein: CASSFFNEQFF.

The chain carries TRBV6-6 and TRBJ2-7; maybe TRBD2 (6 bases). V was pared by 5 bases and J by 0 bases, with 14 bases between. The germline V gene encodes CDR1 MNHNY and CDR2 SVGAGI (reference sequence). CDR3 length: 15 amino acids. Here the CDR3 DNA reads TGTGCCAGCAGTAACCGGGACGGGGGCTCCTACGAGCAGTACTTC. Amino acids: CASSNRDGGSYEQYF.

This clonotype has a handful of counts. The J gene is TRBJ2-7, the V gene TRBV27, with 9 positions matching TRBD1. The CDR3 length is 14 residues. V lost 5 bases, J lost 3 bases, and 5 bases stayed unmatched. In germline, CDR1 is MNHEY, CDR2 SMNVEV (reference sequence). CDR3 in amino acids: CASSLGQGFYEQYF. CDR3 bases: TGTGCCAGCAGTCTGGGACAGGGATTCTACGAGCAGTACTTC.

This chain joins TRBV18 and TRBJ1-6; D not resolved. The V end was cut by 3 bases, the J end by 12 bases, with 12 bases between. CDR1 is KGHSH, CDR2 LQKENI, per germline. The CDR3 has 13 residues. CDR3 sequence reads: CASSPSPFQPLHF. In nucleotides, the CDR3 is TGTGCCAGCTCACCCTCACCTTTTCAACCCCTCCACTTT.

V and J are TRBV9 and TRBJ2-7; 8 bases fit TRBD2. Per the germline V gene, CDR1 is SGDLS and CDR2 is YYNGEE. V was clipped by 0 bases and J by 2 bases; unmatched bases: 4. The CDR3 has 15 amino acids. CDR3: CASSVGLAGTYEQYF. The CDR3 region has the DNA TGTGCCAGCAGCGTAGGCCTAGCGGGTACCTACGAGCAGTACTTC. Full variable domain (missing parts from reference TRBV9 and TRBJ2-7): DSGVTQTPKHLITATGQRVTLRCSPRSGDLSVYWYQQSLDQGLQFLIQYYNGEERAKGNILERFSAQQFPDLHSELNLSSLELGDSALYFCASSVGLAGTYEQYFGPGTRLTVT.

This clonotype was picked up a small number of times. This chain connects TRBV11-2 to TRBJ2-1, with 13 bases matching TRBD2. Looked up from germline, CDR1 is SGHAT and CDR2 is FQNNGV. The length of the CDR3 is 17 residues. The junction had 9 bases not matched to a gene; V was cut back by 6 bases and J by 4 bases. The CDR3 spells CASRGYTSGGDYNEQFF. CDR3 nucleotide sequence: TGTGCCAGCAGAGGGTACACTAGCGGGGGGGATTACAATGAGCAGTTCTTC.

The chain links TRBV4-1 to TRBJ1-6; 8 bases align to TRBD1. The CDR3 runs 15 residues. V lost 4 bases and J lost 10; bases outside the gene matches: 9. Germline loops: CDR1 MGHRA, CDR2 YSYEKL. CDR3 sequence: CASSPDETGASPLHF. In nucleotides, the CDR3 is TGCGCCAGCAGCCCAGACGAGACAGGGGCATCACCCCTCCACTTT.

The DNA for the CDR3 is TGTGCCAGTAGTTGGGGACAGGGAGTCAATGAGCAGTTCTTC. It codes for CASSWGQGVNEQFF. The chain joins TRBV19 to TRBJ2-1; TRBD1 matches at 9 bases. The length of the CDR3 is 14 residues. CDR1 LNHDA and CDR2 SQIVND come from the germline V gene (reference sequence). V was clipped by 5 bases and J by 6 bases; unmatched bases: 5.

V usage is TRBV7-4 and J usage is TRBJ2-3, with TRBD1 matching 9 bases. This CDR3 comprises 16 residues. V trimming: 5 bases; J trimming: 2 bases; junction bases outside the gene matches: 8. Germline loops: CDR1 SGHVT, CDR2 SQSDAQ. The CDR3 bases are TGTGCCAGCAGCCCCCGGGACAGGGCCCCCACAGATACGCAGTATTTT. This sequence encodes CASSPRDRAPTDTQYF. The entire variable domain, with the rest obtained from reference TRBV7-4 and TRBJ2-3, is as follows: GAGVSQSPRYKVAKRGRDVALRCDSISGHVTLYWYRQTLGQGSEVLTYSQSDAQRDKSGRPSGRFSAERPERSVSTLKIQRTEQGDSAVYLCASSPRDRAPTDTQYFGPGTRLTVL.